The subject of this entry is one TCR beta chain. The data belong to a study of cytomegalovirus exposure and HLA in healthy donors. CDR1 and CDR2 from the germline V gene are LGHNA and YSLEER. The CDR3 loop spans 14 amino acids. Trimming took off 3 bases at V and 10 bases at J, with 17 bases between the two ends. The PCR employed 60 Vbeta primers together with 13 Jbeta primers. Sequencing used immunoSEQ multiplex PCR; TCRdb keeps in-frame clones, though not all of them. The sample contains roughly 130,000 clones, roughly 86% of which appear only once. The gene calls are TRBV4-3 and TRBJ2-3; perhaps TRBD2 as D (6 bases). Sample: PBMCs. The source is a woman aged 40 to 50 in good health and CMV-seronegative. The CDR3 here is CASSHPGTPTAQYF. Here the CDR3 DNA reads TGCGCCAGCAGCCACCCCGGGACTCCCACCGCGCAGTATTTT.